This entry lists 11 T cell receptor beta chains sequenced from one sample in a study of identical twins. TCRdb redid the calling of the 5' RACE reads with MiXCR, one entry per CDR3 protein. The sample consists of some 760,000 distinct CDR3 sequences, 15% to 20% of them appearing once. This sample also appeared in a second study, on T cells expressing NK-cell markers.

Sequenced: PBMCs. These receptor sequences come from a woman aged 18-29 years in good health.

The chain joins TRBV20-1 to TRBJ1-2; the D is unclear. Per the germline V gene, CDR1 is DFQATT and CDR2 is SNEGSKA (reference sequence). Trimming shortened V by 3 bases and J by 6 bases, and 23 bases separated the two germline ends. The CDR3 contains 16 residues. CDR3 DNA: TGCAGTGCTAGTCACGGGTCCATCGCTCGAGGAGATGGCTACACCTTC. It yields the protein CSASHGSIARGDGYTF.

The sample holds a few counts of this clonotype. V usage is TRBV7-6 and J usage is TRBJ2-4; 9 bases map to TRBD1. There are 19 residues in the CDR3. V gave up 5 bases and J gave up 2 bases; unmatched junction bases: 16. Per the germline V gene, CDR1 is SGHVS and CDR2 is FNYEAQ. The CDR3 nucleotides read TGTGCCAGCAGCCTTTTTCCTATTGGGACAGGGACAACCAAAAACATTCAGTACTTC. Amino acids: CASSLFPIGTGTTKNIQYF.

CDR3 in amino acids: CASTYMGAQYF. CDR3 sequence (DNA): TGTGCCAGCACCTACATGGGGGCCCAGTACTTC. The chain combines TRBV12-3 or TRBV12-4 with TRBJ2-5; D may be TRBD1 or TRBD2 (5 bases each). The germline V and J ends were trimmed by 7 bases and 9 bases, with 12 bases remaining between them. There are 11 residues in the CDR3.

The J gene is TRBJ1-6, the V gene TRBV6-1; tentative D call: TRBD1 (6 bases). V shed 7 bases and J shed 10 bases, with 17 bases lying between them. The germline V gene has CDR1 MNHNS and CDR2 SASEGT. The CDR3 is 14 residues long. CDR3 nucleotide sequence: TGTGCCAGCACCCCTATGGGGGGGCAATCACCCCTCCACTTT. Translation: CASTPMGGQSPLHF.

V is TRBV6-5 and J is TRBJ2-1; 14 positions match TRBD2. The CDR3 consists of 18 residues. The J segment lost 9 bases and the V segment lost 0 bases, leaving 10 bases of the junction unmatched. The germline V gene encodes CDR1 MNHEY and CDR2 SVGAGI. The CDR3 sequence: CASSYSRSGLAGVGEQFF. In nucleotides, the CDR3 is TGTGCCAGCAGTTACTCCCGATCGGGACTAGCGGGAGTGGGTGAGCAGTTCTTC.

CDR3 nucleotide sequence: TGCAGTGCTAGGCAACTAGCATTTATTAACAATGAGCAGTTCTTC. Translation gives CSARQLAFINNEQFF. The chain employs TRBV20-1 and TRBJ2-1; possible D gene TRBD2, 6 bases. Germline V gene lookup returns CDR1 DFQATT and CDR2 SNEGSKA (reference sequence). V was clipped by 3 bases and J by 5 bases, with 17 bases between them. The CDR3 is made up of 15 amino acids.

This clonotype appeared a few times. The rearrangement links TRBV15 to TRBJ2-7, with D perhaps matching TRBD1 or TRBD2 (5 bases each). Trimming removed 2 bases at V and 0 bases at J, with 11 bases between. The germline V gene has CDR1 LNHNV and CDR2 YYDKDF (reference sequence). This CDR3 comprises 15 residues. The CDR3 DNA sequence: TGTGCCACCAGCAGAAGGGACGGTTCCTCCTACGAGCAGTACTTC. It yields the protein CATSRRDGSSYEQYF.

This clonotype was found a few times. The V call is TRBV10-3, the J call TRBJ2-2; a weak D match, TRBD2 (6 bases). V was trimmed by 3 bases and J by 0 bases, leaving 8 bases between them. CDR3 length: 15 residues. From germline, CDR1 is ENHRY and CDR2 SYGVKD. CDR3 coding DNA: TGTGCCATCAGTGACCCGGGGGCGAACACCGGGGAGCTGTTTTTT. This encodes CAISDPGANTGELFF.

The chain carries TRBV10-1 and TRBJ2-3; D remains unclear. This CDR3 has 15 residues. V lost 1 base, J lost 0 bases, and 8 bases lay in between. CDR1 and CDR2 (germline): WNHNN, SYGVQD (reference sequence). CDR3 amino acids: CASSEFPDSTDTQYF. The DNA for the CDR3 is TGCGCCAGCAGTGAGTTTCCAGATAGCACAGATACGCAGTATTTT.

This clonotype has a handful of counts. V and J are TRBV12-3 or TRBV12-4 and TRBJ1-2; weak D call: TRBD1 (6 bases). V was shortened by 6 bases and J by 4 bases, with 15 bases between the two germline ends. The CDR3 contains 14 residues. The CDR3 reads CASRSSGQTYGYTF. The CDR3 DNA reads TGTGCCAGCAGATCCTCAGGACAGACCTATGGCTACACCTTC.

This chain joins TRBV24-1 and TRBJ2-3; TRBD2 matches 8 bases. The length of the CDR3 is 14 residues. Germline V gives CDR1 KGHDR, CDR2 SFDVKD. The V gene end was trimmed by 6 bases and the J gene end by 7 bases; junction bases not matched to a gene: 8. CDR3 bases: TGTGCCACCAGTCCGTCGGGAGGGCCCCATACGCAGTATTTT. This gives the protein CATSPSGGPHTQYF.